This passage covers 27 T cell receptor beta chains from one sample sequenced in a study of vaccination and CD4 T cells after COVID-19. These receptors' targets are unknown. Scientists ran DNA taken from cultured CD4+ T cells through the Oncomine TCR Beta short-read assay for sequencing. Using its own MiXCR run on the PCR reads, TCRdb lists one record per CDR3 protein. This sample yields fewer than 20,000 distinct CDR3 sequences, of which 53% are seen a single time; roughly 6.7% belongs to the top ten. Treatment given: approximately 9-day PBMC culture with coronavirus spike peptide pools or control peptides (ViraFEST assay). This material consisted of CD4+ T cells from blood, cultured in vitro, taken before SARS-CoV-2 vaccination. These receptors were obtained from a human donor who had recovered from COVID-19.

This chain uses TRBV30 with TRBJ1-6; no definite D call. The germline V gene has CDR1 GTSNPN and CDR2 SVGIG (reference sequence). The CDR3 length is 14 residues. The V gene lost 0 bases and the J gene lost 10 bases, with 13 bases spanning the gap. The CDR3 spells CAWSVMPQRSPLHF. Written as DNA, the CDR3 is TGTGCCTGGAGTGTAATGCCCCAGCGATCACCCCTCCACTTT.

The genes are TRBV2 and TRBJ2-1; possibly TRBD1 for D (6 bases). CDR1 SNHLY and CDR2 FYNNEI come from the germline V gene. The germline V and J ends were trimmed by 4 bases and 3 bases, with 7 bases remaining between them. This CDR3 has 13 amino acids. CDR3 amino acids: CASSAGVYNEQFF. The CDR3 DNA reads as TGTGCCAGCAGTGCAGGGGTCTACAATGAGCAGTTCTTC.

The V call is TRBV7-9, the J call TRBJ2-3, with D possibly being TRBD1 (6 bases). V was trimmed by 1 base and J by 5 bases, leaving 10 bases between them. This CDR3 is 14 amino acids long. Germline assignment: CDR1 SEHNR and CDR2 FQNEAQ (reference sequence). The CDR3 loop reads CASSLVQGIDTQYF. The DNA of the CDR3 is TGTGCCAGCAGCTTAGTTCAGGGGATAGATACGCAGTATTTT.

The V call is TRBV20-1, the J call TRBJ1-3; D gene ambiguous. Deletions cut 4 bases from V and 4 bases from J, with 14 bases between. The CDR3 runs 14 residues. The germline gives CDR1 DFQATT, CDR2 SNEGSKA (reference sequence). The chain's CDR3 is CSAISTFGGNTIYF. The CDR3 bases are TGCAGTGCTATCAGCACATTCGGCGGAAACACCATATATTTT.

DNA for the CDR3: TGTGCCAGCAGCCGCTGGACAGGCCGCTCCTTCTACGAGCAGTACTTC. Its protein is CASSRWTGRSFYEQYF. The chain employs TRBV7-2 and TRBJ2-7; TRBD1 agrees at 7 bases. The ends lost 5 bases at V and 3 bases at J; junction bases unmatched: 13. Germline-derived CDR1 and CDR2 are SGHTA and FQGNSA. CDR3 size: 16 residues.

This clonotype has only a few counts. The chain couples TRBV7-3 to TRBJ1-1; 8 nucleotides match TRBD1. V was clipped by 5 bases and J by 10 bases; unmatched bases: 9. Germline CDR1 reads SGHTA; CDR2 reads FQGTGA. The CDR3 extends over 13 amino acids. CDR3 sequence: CASSPTGTGRAFF. DNA of the CDR3: TGTGCCAGCAGCCCCACCGGGACAGGTCGAGCTTTCTTT.

This clonotype was counted once. The V gene is TRBV4-2, the J gene TRBJ2-3; TRBD2 matches at 7 bases. V was clipped by 1 base and J by 2 bases; unmatched bases: 9. This CDR3 comprises 17 residues. In germline, CDR1 is LGHNA, CDR2 YNFKEQ. In nucleotides, the CDR3 is TGTGCCAGCAGCCAAGCCCCACTAGCGCAATACACAGATACGCAGTATTTT. This sequence encodes CASSQAPLAQYTDTQYF.

This chain links TRBV28 with TRBJ2-7, with 9 bases lining up with TRBD2. CDR3 length: 16 residues. J was trimmed by 6 bases and V by 2 bases; bases with no gene match: 11. Germline CDR1 MDHEN, CDR2 SYDVKM. CDR3 in amino acids: CASSLGGPGLASEQYF. The CDR3, as DNA: TGTGCCAGCAGTTTAGGGGGTCCGGGACTAGCTTCCGAGCAGTACTTC.

The V and J genes are TRBV6-2 or TRBV6-3 and TRBJ2-7; 13 bases are a match to TRBD2. This CDR3 region has 17 residues. Germline trimming cut 7 bases from V and 3 bases from J; bases unmatched to any gene: 12. Per germline, CDR1 MNHEY and CDR2 SVGEGT. The CDR3 nucleotides are TGTGCCAGCAAACTAGCGGGAGGGCCTAAAACCAGCTACGAGCAGTACTTC. Amino acids: CASKLAGGPKTSYEQYF.

The genes are TRBV7-9 and TRBJ2-2; TRBD2 agrees at 11 bases. Germline-derived CDR1 and CDR2 are SEHNR and FQNEAQ (reference sequence). The V segment lost 2 bases and the J segment 6 bases; nucleotides outside the gene matches: 8. This CDR3 contains 17 residues. The CDR3 protein is CASSLLAGGPGAGELFF. The CDR3 DNA reads TGTGCCAGCAGCTTACTAGCGGGAGGACCGGGCGCCGGGGAGCTGTTTTTT.

This clonotype has just a few counts. The rearrangement joins TRBV20-1 to TRBJ2-7, with 12 bases fitting TRBD2. J lost 2 bases, V lost 8 bases, and 7 bases had no gene match. Looked up from germline, CDR1 is DFQATT and CDR2 is SNEGSKA (reference sequence). CDR3 length: 14 residues. The CDR3 is CSSRTSGAPYEQYF. In DNA form, the CDR3 reads TGCAGTTCAAGGACTAGCGGGGCCCCCTACGAGCAGTACTTC.

The gene calls are TRBV12-3 or TRBV12-4 and TRBJ2-5; no clear D. V shed 1 base and J shed 5 bases, with 2 bases lying between them. The CDR3 runs to 11 residues. CDR3 residues: CASSLVETQYF. CDR3 sequence (DNA): TGTGCCAGCAGTTTAGTGGAGACCCAGTACTTC.

In nucleotides, the CDR3 is TGTGCCAGCAGTGGGTCGTGGGGGGAGGGCAATCAGCCCCAGCATTTT. Encoded protein: CASSGSWGEGNQPQHF. The V call is TRBV2, the J call TRBJ1-5; perhaps TRBD1 as D (5 bases). Germline CDR1 reads SNHLY; CDR2 reads FYNNEI. This CDR3 has 16 residues. V was cut by 4 bases and J by 2 bases, with 15 bases left in between.

The chain combines TRBV18 with TRBJ2-3; D gene ambiguous. The CDR3 is 12 amino acids. V dropped 3 bases and J dropped 2 bases, with 3 bases sitting between them. Germline CDR1 reads KGHSH; CDR2 reads LQKENI. CDR3 protein: CASSPTTDTQYF. CDR3 DNA sequence: TGTGCCAGCTCACCGACCACAGATACGCAGTATTTT.

The V gene is TRBV10-2, the J gene TRBJ2-3; the match to TRBD1 covers 7 bases. V was clipped by 7 bases and J by 4 bases; unmatched bases: 8. Germline V gene lookup returns CDR1 WSHSY and CDR2 SAAADI. The CDR3 is 14 amino acids. CDR3 amino acids: CASIIGGGSDTQYF. Here the CDR3 DNA reads TGCGCCAGCATCATAGGGGGCGGGTCAGATACGCAGTATTTT.

The V and J genes are TRBV7-6 and TRBJ1-6; 8 bases map to TRBD1. Germline CDR1 and CDR2: SGHVS and FNYEAQ. CDR3 length: 18 residues. The V segment lost 0 bases and the J segment 0 bases; nucleotides outside the gene matches: 4. Written as DNA, the CDR3 is TGTGCCAGCAGCTTAGCCCACAGGGGGAGCTCCTATAATTCACCCCTCCACTTT. Its protein is CASSLAHRGSSYNSPLHF.

V usage is TRBV7-8 and J usage is TRBJ1-5; D ambiguous. Germline assignment: CDR1 SGHVS and CDR2 FQNEAQ. The CDR3 is 16 amino acids. V was shortened by 1 base and J by 5 bases, with 15 bases between the two germline ends. CDR3 in amino acids: CASSLVGGVVHQPQHF. CDR3 sequence (DNA): TGTGCCAGCAGCTTAGTCGGTGGAGTTGTGCATCAGCCCCAGCATTTT.

The chain is built from TRBV6-4 and TRBJ1-1; no firm D call. The length of the CDR3 is 13 residues. Trimming removed 4 bases from V and 2 bases from J, with 8 bases in between. Per the germline V gene, CDR1 is MRHNA and CDR2 is SNTAGT. The CDR3 region has the DNA TGTGCCAGCAGTGTTCGCACCAACACTGAAGCTTTCTTT. It translates to CASSVRTNTEAFF.

This clonotype has just a few counts. The genes are TRBV24-1 and TRBJ1-2; D is undetermined. This CDR3 is 13 amino acids long. V dropped 4 bases and J dropped 4 bases, with 9 bases sitting between them. From germline, CDR1 is KGHDR and CDR2 SFDVKD. The CDR3 sequence is CATSESGSYGYTF. The CDR3 region has the DNA TGTGCCACCAGTGAATCGGGGAGCTATGGCTACACCTTC.

The count of this clonotype is one. The J gene is TRBJ1-1, the V gene TRBV5-4, with D perhaps TRBD1 (6 bases). The CDR3 loop spans 18 amino acids. V lost 3 bases and J 3 bases, leaving 24 bases between the germline ends. Germline lookup yields CDR1 SGHNT and CDR2 YYREEE (reference sequence). For the CDR3, the DNA is TGTGCCAGCAGCTCCGCCGGGGCGGGGGCAGGTTTTTACACTGAAGCTTTCTTT. Translating it yields CASSSAGAGAGFYTEAFF.

This clonotype has more than one count but fewer than ten. CDR3 amino acids: CASSLQGQGDYGYTF. The CDR3 DNA follows: TGTGCCAGCAGTTTACAAGGACAGGGAGACTATGGCTACACCTTC. The gene calls are TRBV27 and TRBJ1-2; 8 nucleotides agree with TRBD1. With 2 bases clipped from V and 3 bases from J, the junction kept 5 bases outside the gene matches. The CDR3 has 15 amino acids. Germline CDR1 and CDR2: MNHEY and SMNVEV (reference sequence).

There are a few counts of this clonotype. The rearrangement links TRBV2 to TRBJ1-5; TRBD1 matches 10 bases. The CDR3 spans 15 residues. The J segment lost 4 bases and the V segment lost 4 bases, leaving 4 bases of the junction unmatched. Per the germline V gene, CDR1 is SNHLY and CDR2 is FYNNEI. In DNA, the CDR3 is TGTGCCAGCAGTGGAAGGACAGGGGGGAATCAGCCCCAGCATTTT. Translated, it gives CASSGRTGGNQPQHF.

The chain uses TRBV15 and TRBJ2-2; D remains unclear. Germline values: CDR1 LNHNV, CDR2 YYDKDF (reference sequence). The CDR3 runs 16 residues. The ends were cut back, 3 bases at V and 2 bases at J, with 13 bases in the middle. The CDR3 nucleotides are TGTGCCACCAGCAGTCGCGTGGCGTATAACACCGGGGAGCTGTTTTTT. It yields the protein CATSSRVAYNTGELFF.

V usage is TRBV6-5 and J usage is TRBJ2-3; tentatively, D is TRBD2 (7 bases). Germline V lookup: CDR1 MNHEY, CDR2 SVGAGI. The CDR3 runs 15 residues. Trimming removed 2 bases from V and 4 bases from J, with 13 bases in between. CDR3 DNA: TGTGCCAGCAGTTACCGGCAAGGGGGGGCAGATACGCAGTATTTT. This translates into CASSYRQGGADTQYF.

The chain uses TRBV7-9 and TRBJ2-7; D might be TRBD1 (6 bases). Germline V gene data show CDR1 as SEHNR and CDR2 as FQNEAQ (reference sequence). This CDR3 has 15 residues. Between the trimmed V and J ends, which lost 1 base and 2 bases, there was a span of 12 bases. As DNA, the CDR3 is TGTGCCAGCAGCTTAGGGGCAGGGGCCCCCTACGAGCAGTACTTC. Protein product: CASSLGAGAPYEQYF.

The chain joins TRBV10-3 to TRBJ2-1; D unresolved. The V gene lost 3 bases and the J gene lost 0 bases, with 9 bases spanning the gap. Looked up from germline, CDR1 is ENHRY and CDR2 is SYGVKD. The CDR3 consists of 15 residues. CDR3 residues: CAISDYGPSYNEQFF. As DNA, the CDR3 is TGTGCCATCAGTGACTATGGGCCCTCCTACAATGAGCAGTTCTTC.

This clonotype occurred a few times. V gene TRBV19 combines with J gene TRBJ2-5; D is unresolved. Trimming cost V 0 bases and J 7 bases, with 18 bases left between them. This CDR3 is 16 amino acids long. Looked up from germline, CDR1 is LNHDA and CDR2 is SQIVND (reference sequence). CDR3 amino acids: CASSIDPDPFIPTQYF. The CDR3 region has the DNA TGTGCCAGTAGTATAGATCCGGACCCTTTTATTCCGACCCAGTACTTC.